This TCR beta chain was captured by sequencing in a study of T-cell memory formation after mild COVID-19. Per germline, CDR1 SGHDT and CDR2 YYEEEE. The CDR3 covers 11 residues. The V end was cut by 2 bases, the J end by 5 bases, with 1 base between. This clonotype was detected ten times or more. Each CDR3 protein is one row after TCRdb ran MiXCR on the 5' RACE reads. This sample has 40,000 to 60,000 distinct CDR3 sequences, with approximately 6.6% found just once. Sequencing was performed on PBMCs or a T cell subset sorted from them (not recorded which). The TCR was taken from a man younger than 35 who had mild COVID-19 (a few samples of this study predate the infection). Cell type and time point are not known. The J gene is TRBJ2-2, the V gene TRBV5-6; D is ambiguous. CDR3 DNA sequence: TGTGCCAGCAGCTTTACCGGGGAGCTGTTTTTT. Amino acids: CASSFTGELFF. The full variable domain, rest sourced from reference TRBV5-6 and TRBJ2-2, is DAGVTQSPTHLIKTRGQQVTLRCSPKSGHDTVSWYQQALGQGPQFIFQYYEEEERQRGNFPDRFSGHQFPNYSSELNVNALLLGDSALYLCASSFTGELFFGEGSRLTVL.